This T cell receptor beta chain is from a study of OX40 agonist ivuxolimab in advanced cancers. TCRdb's table, derived via immunoSEQ multiplex PCR, lists solely in-frame clones and lacks some. The sample lists more than 60,000 clones, approximately 86% occurring once. This CDR3 spans 17 amino acids. Germline CDR1 is LNHDA and CDR2 is SQIVND (reference sequence). V shed 4 bases, J shed 0 bases, and the junction held 11 bases outside the gene matches. The chain recombines TRBV19 with TRBJ1-1, with TRBD1 matching over 7 bases. The sequencing used CD4+ or CD8+ T cells sorted from blood, collected in a trial of the OX40 agonist ivuxolimab. This TCR derives from an adult with an advanced solid tumor such as melanoma, head and neck, liver or kidney cancer. The CDR3 DNA is TGTGCCAGTAGTACAGGGACAGCCGTAGGTATGAACACTGAAGCTTTCTTT. Translation gives CASSTGTAVGMNTEAFF.